The clone carrying this TCR beta chain was picked up a small number of times. Other DNA sequences in this specimen translate into the identical CDR3. This record belongs to a study of technical replicates of blood from a few donors. The CDR3 length is 13 residues. V was clipped by 4 bases and J by 6 bases; unmatched bases: 6. Germline CDR1 is SGHTA and CDR2 is FQGTGA. TCRdb's copy holds only in-frame clones and misses some; the assay was immunoSEQ multiplex PCR. This sample has roughly 76,000 clones; roughly 85% occur once, and the top ten carry about 5%. The V and J genes are TRBV7-3 and TRBJ2-7, with 7 positions matching TRBD1. The material sequenced was PBMCs. The clonotype originates from a human donor in good health. Some clones in this sample may be carry-over from other donors' samples. The CDR3 loop is CASSSRQGAEQYF. The DNA for the CDR3 is TGTGCCAGCAGCTCTCGACAGGGAGCCGAGCAGTACTTC.